Presented here are 18 T cell receptor beta chains from one specimen sequenced in a study of cytomegalovirus exposure and HLA in healthy donors. The PCR contained 60 Vbeta and 13 Jbeta primers. Sequenced by immunoSEQ multiplex PCR; TCRdb stores in-frame clones only, minus some. The table includes about 50,000 clones, 75% to 80% detected once. Sequencing was performed on PBMCs. Receptors originate from a woman aged 40 to 49 in good health and CMV-seropositive.

This CDR3 reads CASSFGLTSAGDTQYF. DNA for the CDR3: TGTGCCAGCAGCTTTGGGTTGACTAGCGCGGGAGATACGCAGTATTTT. The chain uses TRBV7-2 and TRBJ2-3; 8 bases line up with TRBD2. Germline loops: CDR1 SGHTA, CDR2 FQGNSA. There are 16 residues in the CDR3. V was clipped by 3 bases and J by 5 bases; unmatched bases: 10.

This clone appeared a few times. This chain connects TRBV7-2 to TRBJ2-3, with 11 nucleotides matching TRBD2. J gave up 7 bases and V 1 base, and 4 bases lay outside the gene matches. Germline CDR1 reads SGHTA; CDR2 reads FQGNSA. There are 15 residues in the CDR3. CDR3 sequence reads: CASSLELAGDYTQYF. The CDR3 DNA sequence: TGTGCCAGCAGCTTAGAACTAGCGGGGGATTATACGCAGTATTTT.

The chain carries TRBV5-4 and TRBJ1-1, with 10 bases that match TRBD1. Per the germline V gene, CDR1 is SGHNT and CDR2 is YYREEE (reference sequence). The CDR3 extends over 15 amino acids. The ends lost 4 bases at V and 3 bases at J; junction bases unmatched: 6. The CDR3 DNA follows: TGTGCCAGCAGCGACCCCGGGACAGGGGACACTGAAGCTTTCTTT. Translating it yields CASSDPGTGDTEAFF.

This CDR3 is CATCRRGNQPQHF. The CDR3 nucleotides read TGTGCCACCTGTCGGAGGGGCAATCAGCCCCAGCATTTT. The chain recombines TRBV6-1 with TRBJ1-5; D uncertain. The CDR3 loop spans 13 amino acids. The germline V gene encodes CDR1 MNHNS and CDR2 SASEGT. Trimming stripped 10 bases from V and 2 bases from J, with 12 bases between.

The chain recombines TRBV30 with TRBJ2-3; D is uncertain. The V gene's germline CDR1 is GTSNPN and CDR2 SVGIG (reference sequence). CDR3 length: 17 residues. V shed 0 bases and J shed 3 bases, with 19 bases lying between them. The CDR3 nucleotides read TGTGCCTGGAGTGTAGGATTAGGCGCTGACTCGACAGATACGCAGTATTTT. The encoded protein is CAWSVGLGADSTDTQYF.

The chain recombines TRBV19 with TRBJ2-2; tentatively, D is TRBD1 (5 bases). CDR3 length: 14 amino acids. Germline-derived CDR1 and CDR2 are LNHDA and SQIVND (reference sequence). Trimming stripped 6 bases from V and 3 bases from J, with 11 bases between. CDR3 DNA sequence: TGTGCCAGTAGACAGGTTTCGGACACCGGGGAGCTGTTTTTT. Its protein product is CASRQVSDTGELFF.

The chain joins TRBV7-9 to TRBJ1-4; the match to TRBD1 covers 7 bases. Germline-derived CDR1 and CDR2 are SEHNR and FQNEAQ (reference sequence). The CDR3 runs 15 residues. V dropped 4 bases and J dropped 8; count of bases not matched to a gene: 10. The CDR3 is CASSSPPGGGEKLFF. The CDR3 DNA follows: TGTGCCAGCAGCTCCCCCCCAGGGGGTGGCGAAAAACTGTTTTTT.

This rearrangement joins TRBV7-9 to TRBJ1-5, with 7 bases fitting TRBD1. CDR1 is SEHNR, CDR2 FQNEAQ, per germline (reference sequence). The CDR3 consists of 17 residues. V gave up 4 bases and J gave up 0 bases; unmatched junction bases: 9. CDR3 DNA sequence: TGTGCCAGCAGCTCACGACAGGGCGCGAATAGCAATCAGCCCCAGCATTTT. It yields the protein CASSSRQGANSNQPQHF.

The chain recombines TRBV7-2 with TRBJ2-3; D remains unclear. The V end was cut by 5 bases, the J end by 13 bases, with 16 bases between. Germline CDR1 is SGHTA and CDR2 is FQGNSA. The CDR3 is 12 amino acids. The CDR3 bases are TGTGCCAGCAGCCCAATGAGAGCCCTGGAGTATTTT. Residues: CASSPMRALEYF.

The chain combines TRBV5-6 with TRBJ2-1, with D perhaps matching TRBD2 (6 bases). Germline V gives CDR1 SGHDT, CDR2 YYEEEE. The V and J ends lost 2 bases and 7 bases respectively, with 10 bases between them. The CDR3 contains 13 residues. Here the CDR3 reads CASSFGGVNEQFF. DNA of the CDR3: TGTGCCAGCAGCTTCGGAGGGGTAAATGAGCAGTTCTTC.

CDR3 nucleotides: TGTGCCAGCAGCCAGTCACAGGGTTCTAACTATGGCTACACCTTC. It specifies CASSQSQGSNYGYTF. The rearrangement uses TRBV4-2 and TRBJ1-2; D may be TRBD1 (6 bases). V was cut by 3 bases and J by 0 bases, with 11 bases left in between. The CDR3 extends over 15 amino acids. Germline V gene lookup returns CDR1 LGHNA and CDR2 YNFKEQ.

Only one count was recorded for this clone. J is TRBJ1-2 and V is TRBV5-1; no clear D. The CDR3 contains 14 residues. Germline lookup yields CDR1 SGHRS and CDR2 YFSETQ. Trimming removed 3 bases at V and 5 bases at J, with 14 bases between. In nucleotides, the CDR3 is TGCGCCAGCAGCTCTCCGGGAGCTAGATATGGCTACACCTTC. Translated: CASSSPGARYGYTF.

The genes are TRBV4-1 and TRBJ2-1; 8 bases map to TRBD2. The CDR3 runs to 14 residues. Germline loops: CDR1 MGHRA, CDR2 YSYEKL. V lost 2 bases and J lost 4; bases outside the gene matches: 1. CDR3 residues: CASSQSSGYNEQFF. CDR3 coding DNA: TGCGCCAGCAGCCAATCTAGCGGGTACAATGAGCAGTTCTTC.

The chain is built from TRBV7-9 and TRBJ1-1, with TRBD1 matching over 7 bases. The germline gives CDR1 SEHNR, CDR2 FQNEAQ (reference sequence). This CDR3 is built from 13 residues. The V gene end was trimmed by 5 bases and the J gene end by 3 bases; junction bases not matched to a gene: 3. The CDR3, as DNA: TGTGCCAGCAGCCCGACAGGGCACACTGAAGCTTTCTTT. It codes for CASSPTGHTEAFF.

The CDR3 protein is CASSLDSSNQPQHF. The CDR3 DNA reads TGTGCCAGCAGCTTAGACAGTAGCAATCAGCCCCAGCATTTT. The chain has TRBV7-2 and TRBJ1-5; D ambiguous. V was shortened by 1 base and J by 0 bases, with 4 bases between the two germline ends. Germline loops: CDR1 SGHTA, CDR2 FQGNSA. The CDR3 is 14 residues long.

The chain couples TRBV30 to TRBJ1-5; no clear D gene. Per the germline V gene, CDR1 is GTSNPN and CDR2 is SVGIG (reference sequence). The CDR3 covers 13 residues. Trimming pared 4 bases from V and 6 bases from J, leaving 13 bases between. The CDR3 DNA sequence: TGTGCCTGGACAGCGTTGGAGGGTCAGCCCCAGCATTTT. Translated, it gives CAWTALEGQPQHF. Full variable domain (rest looked up from reference TRBV30 and TRBJ1-5): SQTIHQWPATLVQPVGSPLSLECTVEGTSNPNLYWYRQAAGRGLQLLFYSVGIGQISSEVPQNLSASRPQDRQFILSSKKLLLSDSGFYLCAWTALEGQPQHFGDGTRLSIL.

In the case of this clone: Other DNA sequences within the sample encode an identical CDR3. The J gene is TRBJ1-1, the V gene TRBV10-3; the match to TRBD1 covers 7 bases. The CDR3 has 14 amino acids. Trimming removed 6 bases from V and 1 base from J; junction bases left unmatched: 5. The germline gives CDR1 ENHRY, CDR2 SYGVKD. CDR3 DNA: TGTGCCATCAGGCGACAGGGCGCGAACACTGAAGCTTTCTTT. It translates to CAIRRQGANTEAFF.

The chain links TRBV27 to TRBJ1-6; D is unclear. Germline V lookup: CDR1 MNHEY, CDR2 SMNVEV (reference sequence). V was shortened by 7 bases and J by 0 bases, with 7 bases between the two germline ends. The CDR3 extends over 14 amino acids. Here the CDR3 DNA reads TGTGCCAGCAAAAGTAGCTCCTATAATTCACCCCTCCACTTT. It is translated as CASKSSSYNSPLHF.